A selection of T cell receptor beta chains follows, all from one sample in a study of blood T cell repertoires in COVID-19. Clones were sequenced by immunoSEQ multiplex PCR, and TCRdb holds only the in-frame ones, with some missing. Counted here are some 200,000 clones, around 85% occurring once; the ten biggest clones make up more than 2%. What was sequenced was peripheral blood. The receptors here all came from a woman aged 70 to 79 with COVID-19, enrolled during active disease. CDR3s include the opening cysteine and the closing phenylalanine or tryptophan. Clone sizes are given selectively: once, few, many, or a class where the clone is expanded.

V	J	size	CDR3
TRBV18	TRBJ1-3	.	CASSGQFFAGNTIYF
TRBV11-2	TRBJ1-6	.	CASSLQDRGQSPLHF
TRBV9	TRBJ2-5	.	CASSVDEGGVETQYF
TRBV3-1/TRBV3-2	TRBJ1-2	once	CASSQFWDSRYGYTF
TRBV6-5	TRBJ2-7	.	CASSYSRGSYEQYF
TRBV5-6	TRBJ1-1	.	CASSLAIDRGARGAFF
TRBV4-1	TRBJ2-7	few	CASSQDRQGLYEQYF
TRBV12-3/TRBV12-4	TRBJ2-7	once	CASSPSGGALQYF
TRBV6-5	TRBJ1-6	.	CASSYTWDRSNSPLHF
TRBV18	TRBJ1-6	.	CASSMDRNSPLHF
TRBV9	TRBJ1-1	.	CASSWTGGTEAFF
TRBV2	TRBJ2-7	.	CASSDWRGNYEQYF
TRBV2	TRBJ2-1	.	CASSARPGQGVQFF
TRBV5-1	TRBJ2-7	.	CASSLEAGGFSDEQYF
TRBV6-5	TRBJ2-5	.	CASSPSGAPTQYF
TRBV2	TRBJ2-3	.	CASRGSGRTDTQYF
TRBV11-1	TRBJ2-2	.	CASSPDSKGPGELFF
TRBV2	TRBJ2-5	.	CASTDPGLQETQYF
TRBV11-2	TRBJ2-7	once	CASSLGLAGFYEQYF
TRBV19	TRBJ1-1	.	CASSIAGALVGAFF
TRBV11-3	TRBJ2-2	many	CASSRAGGRPGELFF
TRBV5-4	TRBJ2-3	.	CASSLGPSVTDTQYF
TRBV6-6	TRBJ1-1	.	CASSGQGVSNTEAFF
TRBV5-8	TRBJ1-2	.	CASILTGAVPGYTF
TRBV30	TRBJ1-5	.	CAWSVIGNNQPQHF
TRBV11-2	TRBJ1-5	once	CASSLTDSNQPQHF
TRBV6-1	TRBJ2-3	.	CASSVAPSGSAPDTQYF
TRBV7-8	TRBJ1-1	.	CASSLVRSGNTEAFF
TRBV15	TRBJ2-1	.	CATSRGRGISLASYEQFF
TRBV18	TRBJ1-2	.	CASSPLQGDYGYTF
TRBV25-1	TRBJ2-3	.	CASSAPSRWDTQYF
TRBV27	TRBJ1-2	.	CASSSRDRAYYGYTF
TRBV29-1	TRBJ2-7	.	CSGRMGQGYEQYF
TRBV10-3	TRBJ1-6	.	CAIGGQYNSPLHF
TRBV6-5	.	.	CASRSIDRESIQYF
TRBV3-1/TRBV3-2	TRBJ2-7	few	CASSQDRTSGSYEQYF
TRBV29-1	TRBJ1-1	.	CSVTRTLEAFF
TRBV10-3	TRBJ2-3	.	CAISTSGRADTQYF
TRBV6-4	TRBJ1-2	few	CASSQGQGVHGYTF
TRBV18	TRBJ1-2	few	CASSLGQGKTVGGYTF
TRBV7-6	TRBJ2-3	.	CASSQSGSRADTQYF
TRBV7-2	TRBJ2-7	.	CASSFDRGPYEQYF
TRBV29-1	TRBJ2-1	.	CSVEDNGYSEQFF
TRBV29-1	TRBJ2-7	once	CSVEDREGQGYEQYF
TRBV27	TRBJ2-7	.	CASSSGRDRLTYEQYF
TRBV9	TRBJ2-2	.	CATTAGPIPTGELFF
TRBV6-1	TRBJ1-6	.	CASSGDRGTYNSPLHF
TRBV30	TRBJ1-2	few	CAWSAGQGNLGYTF